This T cell receptor beta chain was observed in a study of post-analysis software for immune sequencing data. As for the study in general: Some patients lacked subtype; others had relapsing-remitting, secondary progressive or progressive-relapsing disease.

The authors incorporated unique molecular identifiers into the TCR beta cDNA libraries. Hundreds of thousands of cDNA molecules were obtained from about 0.98 to 11 million T cells. Via MiXCR, TCRdb re-called the PCR reads, giving one row per CDR3 protein. The sample consists of hundreds of thousands of distinct CDR3 sequences, around 37% of them appearing once. Study-wide results and limits: Patients showed TRBV5-6, TRBV5-1 and TRBV20-1 among four to six TRBV segments more frequent than in controls.

This CDR3 spans 16 amino acids. The V gene end was trimmed by 5 bases and the J gene end by 5 bases; junction bases not matched to a gene: 11. The germline gives CDR1 MNHEY, CDR2 SVGAGI. The table lists this clonotype with a few counts. The antigen remains undetermined. The TCR was taken from a girl between 10 and 17 years old with multiple sclerosis. V usage is TRBV6-5 and J usage is TRBJ2-1; TRBD2 agrees at 8 bases. Sequencing was done on a sample of blood. The DNA of the CDR3 is TGTGCCAGCAGTCCCCGTGTAAATAGCGGGGACAATGAGCAGTTCTTC. Protein: CASSPRVNSGDNEQFF.